This entry features one T cell receptor beta chain sequence. As processed by the authors: For nucleated cells, counts were estimated from reference gene primer amplification. Some clones are missing from TCRdb's copy, which holds only in-frame ones; the method was immunoSEQ multiplex PCR. D and trimming come from the DNA, and the V and J calls and clone size come from that table. Seen here are 200,000 to 250,000 clones, roughly 86% observed once, and the top ten hold about 1.7%. Germline assignment: CDR1 SNHLY and CDR2 FYNNEI. The CDR3 is 14 amino acids. V gave up 3 bases and J gave up 7 bases, with 10 bases separating them. The data belong to a study of blood T cell repertoires in COVID-19. Study-level background: Both acute and convalescent COVID-19 samples were obtained from the United States, Italy and Spain.

The sequenced material came from peripheral blood. This TCR came from an older woman who had recovered from COVID-19. The chain carries TRBV2 and TRBJ1-6; D is undetermined. The CDR3 reads CASSDWTGNSPLHF. For the CDR3, the DNA is TGTGCCAGCAGTGATTGGACGGGGAATTCACCCCTCCACTTT.